The present T cell receptor beta chain was sequenced within a study of blood T cell repertoires in COVID-19. TCRdb's table, derived via immunoSEQ multiplex PCR, lists solely in-frame clones and lacks some. The sample has 450,000 to 500,000 clones, approximately 91% seen once; the top ten hold 7% to 10%. The germline CDR1 and CDR2 sequences are GTSNPN and SVGIG (reference sequence). The CDR3 extends over 15 amino acids. V lost 4 bases and J lost 3, with 17 bases in between. Sequenced sample: PBMCs or T cells enriched from blood (not recorded which). This chain joins TRBV30 and TRBJ2-3; D is unclear. This TCR was recovered from a woman aged 60-75 years who had recovered from COVID-19. The CDR3 coding sequence is TGTGCCTGGACCCCGAACGGAGACTTTACAGATACGCAGTATTTT. It codes for CAWTPNGDFTDTQYF. Using reference TRBV30 and TRBJ2-3 for the parts outside the CDR3, the full variable domain is SQTIHQWPATLVQPVGSPLSLECTVEGTSNPNLYWYRQAAGRGLQLLFYSVGIGQISSEVPQNLSASRPQDRQFILSSKKLLLSDSGFYLCAWTPNGDFTDTQYFGPGTRLTVL.